This T cell receptor beta chain comes out of a study of OX40 agonist ivuxolimab in advanced cancers. The wider study: Across the patients, intravenous ivuxolimab was delivered every 2 weeks at 0.01 to 10 mg/kg. Subjects had a mean age of roughly 60 years, with a range of 23 to 79; more than 75% were male. The study, taken as a whole, reports: No antigen was identified for the clonally expanded peripheral T cells. CD4+ T cells averaged fewer expanded clones than CD8+ T cells.

Comment on this clone: Its antigen remains unknown.

Some clones are missing from TCRdb's copy, which holds only in-frame ones; the method was immunoSEQ multiplex PCR. The repertoire holds some 71,000 clones, with about four fifths as singletons. Germline-derived CDR1 and CDR2 are MNHNS and SASEGT. Germline trimming cut 10 bases from V and 6 bases from J; bases unmatched to any gene: 11. The CDR3 totals 13 residues. This specimen was CD4+ or CD8+ T cells sorted from blood, taken in a trial of the OX40 agonist ivuxolimab. This sequence joins TRBV6-1 and TRBJ2-5, with 7 bases lining up with TRBD1. The TCR sequence derives from an adult with an advanced solid tumor such as melanoma, head and neck, liver or kidney cancer. CDR3 amino acids: CAIFHRGFKTQYF. As DNA, the CDR3 is TGTGCCATTTTCCACAGGGGCTTTAAGACCCAGTACTTC.